This TCR beta chain was identified in a study of T cell responses to AZD1222 COVID-19 vaccine. As concerns this clone: Its antigen remains unidentified.

V was clipped by 5 bases and J by 7 bases, with 14 bases between them. In germline, CDR1 is LNHDA, CDR2 SQIVND (reference sequence). This CDR3 is built from 13 residues. Some clones are missing from TCRdb's copy, which holds only in-frame ones; the method was immunoSEQ multiplex PCR. The table shows 160,000 or so clones, with 80% to 90% occurring only once. Findings and limits, study-wide: Close to half of spike-specific TCRs reportedly recognize unmutated variant regions.

This chain links TRBV19 with TRBJ1-2; D gene unclear. This TCR came from an adult who had recovered from COVID-19. Sample: peripheral blood, taken after recovery from COVID-19. The CDR3 sequence: CASSQNPPGGYTF. The CDR3 DNA is TGTGCCAGTAGTCAAAACCCTCCGGGTGGCTACACCTTC. Combining the CDR3 with reference TRBV19 and TRBJ1-2 gives the whole variable domain DGGITQSPKYLFRKEGQNVTLSCEQNLNHDAMYWYRQDPGQGLRLIYYSQIVNDFQKGDIAEGYSVSREKKESFPLTVTSAQKNPTAFYLCASSQNPPGGYTFGSGTRLTVV.